This TCR beta chain was recorded in a study of patients and donors after allogeneic stem cell transplantation. Each CDR3 protein gets one entry after TCRdb re-called the RT-PCR reads with MiXCR. The sample has fewer than 200,000 distinct CDR3 sequences, approximately 30% seen once. J was trimmed by 0 bases and V by 4 bases; bases with no gene match: 9. Germline V gives CDR1 SQVTM, CDR2 ANQGSEA. The CDR3 length is 16 residues. The receptor's source is a human donor who was either an allogeneic HSCT recipient or a stem cell or donor lymphocyte infusion donor (not recorded which). It is not recorded whose cells these are; they may come from a transplant donor. This chain joins TRBV29-1 and TRBJ2-1; 7 nucleotides line up with TRBD2. The sequencing input was blood, either unsorted or a sorted T cell fraction (not recorded which). The CDR3, as DNA: TGCAGCGTTGTGAGTAGCGGGCTTAGCTCCTACAATGAGCAGTTCTTC. It yields the protein CSVVSSGLSSYNEQFF.